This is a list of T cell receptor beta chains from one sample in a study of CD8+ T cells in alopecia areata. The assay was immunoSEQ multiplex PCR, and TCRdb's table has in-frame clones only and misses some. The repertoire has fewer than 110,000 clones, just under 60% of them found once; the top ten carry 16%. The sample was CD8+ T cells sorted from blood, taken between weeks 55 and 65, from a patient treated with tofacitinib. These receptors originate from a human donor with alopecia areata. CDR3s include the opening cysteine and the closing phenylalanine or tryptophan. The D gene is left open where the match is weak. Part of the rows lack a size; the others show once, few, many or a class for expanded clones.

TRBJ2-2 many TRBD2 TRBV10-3 TGTGCCATCAGTGACCATTCTAGCGGGGGGCCTCCCGGGGAGCTGTTTTTT CAISDHSSGGPPGELFF
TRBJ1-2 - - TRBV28 TGTGCCAGCAGTTTAACGGCCAGCTCTAACTATGGCTACACCTTC CASSLTASSNYGYTF
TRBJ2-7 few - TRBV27 TGTGCCAGCAGCCATGGGGCAGAGTCTGGCGAGCAGTACTTC CASSHGAESGEQYF
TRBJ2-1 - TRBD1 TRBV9 TGTGCCAGCCGGGACAGAGGCGATGAGCAGTTCTTC CASRDRGDEQFF
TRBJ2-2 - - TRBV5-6 TGTGCCAGCAGCTCGCGCCGGGACTTTCACACCGGGGAGCTGTTTTTT CASSSRRDFHTGELFF
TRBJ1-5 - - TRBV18 TGTGCCAGCTCACCGCCGGGAGGGGTCCATTATCAGCCCCAGCATTTT CASSPPGGVHYQPQHF
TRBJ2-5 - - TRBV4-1 TGCGCCAGCAGCCAAGACTCAGGGTTTAGAGAGACCCAGTACTTC CASSQDSGFRETQYF
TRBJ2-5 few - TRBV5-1 TGCGCCAGCAGCTTGGCCAAGAGTGGAGAGACCCAGTACTTC CASSLAKSGETQYF
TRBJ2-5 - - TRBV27 TGTGCCAGTCGCAGGGGCGGGGGAGAGACCCAGTACTTC CASRRGGGETQYF
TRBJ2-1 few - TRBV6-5 TGTGCCAGCAGTTACGGGCAGGGTACCCACAATGAGCAGTTCTTC CASSYGQGTHNEQFF
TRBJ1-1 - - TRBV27 TGTGCCAGCAGCCCGGGACCTACTGAAGCTTTCTTT CASSPGPTEAFF
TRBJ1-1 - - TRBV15 TGTGCCGCGATGGGAACTTCTGAAGCTTTCTTT CAAMGTSEAFF
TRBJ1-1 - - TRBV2 TGTGCCAGCAGCATCCGGGCCCTTAACACTGAAGCTTTCTTT CASSIRALNTEAFF
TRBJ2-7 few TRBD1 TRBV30 TGTGCCTGGAGTGTAGACAGGGCCTCGTCCTACGAGCAGTACTTC CAWSVDRASSYEQYF
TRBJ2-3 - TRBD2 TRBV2 TGTGCCAGCAGTGAAGCATGGCGGGGGGGCATAGATACGCAGTATTTT CASSEAWRGGIDTQYF
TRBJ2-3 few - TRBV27 TGTGCCAGCAGTCAAATTCAAGGTCAGAATACGCAGTATTTT CASSQIQGQNTQYF
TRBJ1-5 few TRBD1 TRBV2 TGTGCCAGCAGAGCGGGACAGGGCTATCAGCCCCAGCATTTT CASRAGQGYQPQHF
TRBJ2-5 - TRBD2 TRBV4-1 TGCGCCAGCAGCCAAGACCCATTAGGCGGGGGGGTAGGAGAGACCCAGTACTTC CASSQDPLGGGVGETQYF
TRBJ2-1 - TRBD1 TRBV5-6 TGTGCCAGCAGCCTATCCGGACAGGGGAGCCGCTTTGATGAGCAGTTCTTC CASSLSGQGSRFDEQFF
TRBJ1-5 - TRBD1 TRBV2 TGTGCCAGCAGCGGGACAGGGGCTCGCGAGCCCCAGCATTTT CASSGTGAREPQHF
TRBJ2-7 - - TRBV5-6 TGTGCCAGCAGCTTAGAAGCGAACGAGCAGTACTTC CASSLEANEQYF
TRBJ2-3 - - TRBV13 TGTGCCAGCAGCTTACTTGTCTCCCCTAGCACAGATACGCAGTATTTT CASSLLVSPSTDTQYF
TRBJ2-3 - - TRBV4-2 TGTGCCAGCAGCCAAGATCAACCCCGAACTGGCCCCAGCACAGATACGCAGTATTTT CASSQDQPRTGPSTDTQYF
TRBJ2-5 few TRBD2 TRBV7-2 TGTGCCAGCCGGGGGGAGGGGTCCATAATGGAGACCCAGTACTTC CASRGEGSIMETQYF
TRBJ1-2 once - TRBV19 TGTGCCAGTAGTATCGGATTAGGGACGGGAGGCTACACCTTC CASSIGLGTGGYTF
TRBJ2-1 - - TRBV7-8 TGTGCCAGCAGCCAGCGGGTTGAGCAGTTCTTC CASSQRVEQFF
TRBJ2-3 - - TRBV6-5 TGTGCCAGCAGTTACTATGCCTCCTCGGGGGATACGCAGTATTTT CASSYYASSGDTQYF
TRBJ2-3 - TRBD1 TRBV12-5 TGTGCTAGTGGACCCGGACAGGCTAGCACAGATACGCAGTATTTT CASGPGQASTDTQYF